This entry is about one T cell receptor beta chain. This sample is drawn from a study of blood T cell repertoires in COVID-19. Germline assignment: CDR1 LGHNT and CDR2 FRNRAP. V gave up 7 bases and J gave up 0 bases; unmatched junction bases: 4. The CDR3 is 15 amino acids. Per the original data handling: Amplification of reference gene primers was used by the study to estimate nucleated cell counts. Clones were sequenced by immunoSEQ multiplex PCR, and TCRdb holds only the in-frame ones, with some missing. That table furnishes V, J and clone size, whereas the DNA furnished D and trimming. The sample contains approximately 89,000 clones, 90% to 95% of which appear only once.

The chain combines TRBV12-5 with TRBJ2-1; 9 bases map to TRBD2. The sequenced sample consisted of peripheral blood. The sequence derives from a human donor with active COVID-19. The donor label of this sample is uncertain. The chain's CDR3 is CASARSGGSYNEQFF. For the CDR3, the DNA is TGTGCTAGTGCCCGTAGCGGGGGCTCCTACAATGAGCAGTTCTTC.